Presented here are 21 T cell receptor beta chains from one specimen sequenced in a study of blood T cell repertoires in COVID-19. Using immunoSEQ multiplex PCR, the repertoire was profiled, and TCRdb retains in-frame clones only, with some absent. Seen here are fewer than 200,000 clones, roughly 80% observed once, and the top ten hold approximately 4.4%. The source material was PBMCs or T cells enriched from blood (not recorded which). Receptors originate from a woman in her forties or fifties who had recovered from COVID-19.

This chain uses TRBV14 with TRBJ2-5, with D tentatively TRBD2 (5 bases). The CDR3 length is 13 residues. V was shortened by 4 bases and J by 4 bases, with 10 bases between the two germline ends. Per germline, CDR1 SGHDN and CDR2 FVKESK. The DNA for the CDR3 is TGTGCCAGCAGCCGGACCGGGGTAGAGACCCAGTACTTC. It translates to CASSRTGVETQYF.

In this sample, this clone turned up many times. CDR3 sequence reads: CASSGGTAPVEQFF. DNA of the CDR3: TGTGCCAGCAGCGGTGGGACTGCCCCCGTTGAGCAGTTCTTC. The chain has TRBV7-3 and TRBJ2-1; TRBD2 is a possible D gene (6 bases). In germline, CDR1 is SGHTA, CDR2 FQGTGA. The CDR3 totals 14 residues. Trimming left V 5 bases short and J 9 bases short, with 17 bases between.

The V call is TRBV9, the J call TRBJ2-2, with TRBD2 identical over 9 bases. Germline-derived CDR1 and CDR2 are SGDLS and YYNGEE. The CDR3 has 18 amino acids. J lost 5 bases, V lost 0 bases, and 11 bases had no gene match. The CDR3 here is CASSVGLAGGPRTGELFF. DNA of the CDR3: TGTGCCAGCAGCGTAGGTCTGGCGGGAGGGCCAAGGACCGGGGAGCTGTTTTTT. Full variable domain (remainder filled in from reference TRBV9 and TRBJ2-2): DSGVTQTPKHLITATGQRVTLRCSPRSGDLSVYWYQQSLDQGLQFLIQYYNGEERAKGNILERFSAQQFPDLHSELNLSSLELGDSALYFCASSVGLAGGPRTGELFFGEGSRLTVL.

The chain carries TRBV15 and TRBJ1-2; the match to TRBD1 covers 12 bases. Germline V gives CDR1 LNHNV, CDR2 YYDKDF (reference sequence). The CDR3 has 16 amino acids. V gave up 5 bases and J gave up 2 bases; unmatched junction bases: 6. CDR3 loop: CATSPRGQGANYGYTF. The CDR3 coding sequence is TGTGCCACCAGCCCTCGGGGACAGGGGGCAAACTATGGCTACACCTTC.

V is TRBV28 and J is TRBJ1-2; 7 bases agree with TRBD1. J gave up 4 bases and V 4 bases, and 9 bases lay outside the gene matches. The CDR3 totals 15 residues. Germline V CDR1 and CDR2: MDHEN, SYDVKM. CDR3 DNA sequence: TGTGCCAGCAGTTGGCCTACAGGGGTAACCTATGGCTACACCTTC. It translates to CASSWPTGVTYGYTF.

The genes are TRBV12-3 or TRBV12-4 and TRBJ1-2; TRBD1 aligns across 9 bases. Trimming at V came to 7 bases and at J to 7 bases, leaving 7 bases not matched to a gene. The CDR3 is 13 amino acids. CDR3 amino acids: CASKQGAIRGYTF. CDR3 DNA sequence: TGTGCCAGCAAACAGGGGGCAATTCGTGGCTACACCTTC.

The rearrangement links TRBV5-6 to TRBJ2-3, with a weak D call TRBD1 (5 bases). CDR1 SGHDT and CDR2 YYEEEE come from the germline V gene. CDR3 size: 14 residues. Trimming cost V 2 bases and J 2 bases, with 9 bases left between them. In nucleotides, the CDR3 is TGTGCCAGCAGCTTAACAGGAGCCACAGATACGCAGTATTTT. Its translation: CASSLTGATDTQYF. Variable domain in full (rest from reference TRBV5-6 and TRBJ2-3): DAGVTQSPTHLIKTRGQQVTLRCSPKSGHDTVSWYQQALGQGPQFIFQYYEEEERQRGNFPDRFSGHQFPNYSSELNVNALLLGDSALYLCASSLTGATDTQYFGPGTRLTVL.

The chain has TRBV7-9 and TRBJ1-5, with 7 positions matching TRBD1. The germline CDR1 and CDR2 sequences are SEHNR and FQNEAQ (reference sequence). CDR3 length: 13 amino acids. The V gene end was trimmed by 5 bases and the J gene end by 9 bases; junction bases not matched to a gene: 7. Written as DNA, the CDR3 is TGTGCCAGCAGCCAGACAGGGTCTATGCCCCAGCATTTT. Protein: CASSQTGSMPQHF.

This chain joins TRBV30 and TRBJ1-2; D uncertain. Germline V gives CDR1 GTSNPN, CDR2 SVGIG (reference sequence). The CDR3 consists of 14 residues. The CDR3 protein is CVPGPPGIEHGYTF. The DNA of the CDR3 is TGTGTGCCTGGGCCCCCGGGAATTGAGCATGGCTACACCTTC.

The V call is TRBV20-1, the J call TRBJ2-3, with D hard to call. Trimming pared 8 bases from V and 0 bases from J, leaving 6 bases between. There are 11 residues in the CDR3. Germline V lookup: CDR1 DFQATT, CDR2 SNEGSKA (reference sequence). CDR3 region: CSSLSTDTQYF. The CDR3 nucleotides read TGCAGTTCCCTTAGCACAGATACGCAGTATTTT.

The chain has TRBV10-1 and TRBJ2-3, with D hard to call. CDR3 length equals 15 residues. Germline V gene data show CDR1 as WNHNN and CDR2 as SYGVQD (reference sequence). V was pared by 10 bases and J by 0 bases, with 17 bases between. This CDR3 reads CATASSSSSTDTQYF. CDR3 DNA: TGCGCCACCGCGTCCTCGAGCTCTAGCACAGATACGCAGTATTTT.

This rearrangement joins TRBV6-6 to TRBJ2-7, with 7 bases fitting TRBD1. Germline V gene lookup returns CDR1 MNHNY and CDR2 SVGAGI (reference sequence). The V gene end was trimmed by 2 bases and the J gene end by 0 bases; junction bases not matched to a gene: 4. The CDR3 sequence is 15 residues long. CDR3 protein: CASSYGQGVSYEQYV. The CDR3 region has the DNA TGTGCCAGCAGTTACGGGCAGGGGGTCTCCTACGAGCAGTACGTC.

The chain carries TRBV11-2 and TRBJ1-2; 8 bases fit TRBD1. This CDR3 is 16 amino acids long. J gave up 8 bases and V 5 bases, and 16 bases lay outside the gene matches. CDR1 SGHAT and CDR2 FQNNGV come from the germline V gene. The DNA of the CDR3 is TGTGCCAGCAGCACCCGGACAGGGAAGGCCTTGTGGGGCTACACCTTC. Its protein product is CASSTRTGKALWGYTF.

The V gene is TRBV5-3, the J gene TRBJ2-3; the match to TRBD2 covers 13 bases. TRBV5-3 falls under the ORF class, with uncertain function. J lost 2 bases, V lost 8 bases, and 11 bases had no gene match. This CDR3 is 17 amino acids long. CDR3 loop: CASRSPGLAGFTDTQYF. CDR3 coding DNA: TGTGCCAGCCGAAGTCCGGGACTAGCGGGGTTCACAGATACGCAGTATTTT.

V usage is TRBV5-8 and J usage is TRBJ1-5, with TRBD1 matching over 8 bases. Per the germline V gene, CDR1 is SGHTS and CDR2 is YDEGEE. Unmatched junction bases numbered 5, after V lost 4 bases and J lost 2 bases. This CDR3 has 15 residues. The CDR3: CASSAPDRGNQPQHF. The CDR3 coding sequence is TGTGCCAGCAGCGCACCGGACAGGGGCAATCAGCCCCAGCATTTT.

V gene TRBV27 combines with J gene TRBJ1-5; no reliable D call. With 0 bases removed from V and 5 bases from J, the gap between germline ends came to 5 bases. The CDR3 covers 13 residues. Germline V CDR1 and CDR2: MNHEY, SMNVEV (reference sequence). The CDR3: CASSLSRDQPQHF. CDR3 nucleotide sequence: TGTGCCAGCAGTTTATCGCGGGATCAGCCCCAGCATTTT.

The CDR3 is CASSPGTSVTDTQYF. As DNA, the CDR3 is TGTGCCAGCAGCCCCGGGACTAGCGTCACAGATACGCAGTATTTT. The chain recombines TRBV5-6 with TRBJ2-3; 10 nucleotides agree with TRBD2. The V gene end was trimmed by 4 bases and the J gene end by 2 bases; junction bases not matched to a gene: 4. The V gene's germline CDR1 is SGHDT and CDR2 YYEEEE. This CDR3 comprises 15 residues. Based on the CDR3 plus reference TRBV5-6 and TRBJ2-3, the full variable domain is DAGVTQSPTHLIKTRGQQVTLRCSPKSGHDTVSWYQQALGQGPQFIFQYYEEEERQRGNFPDRFSGHQFPNYSSELNVNALLLGDSALYLCASSPGTSVTDTQYFGPGTRLTVL.

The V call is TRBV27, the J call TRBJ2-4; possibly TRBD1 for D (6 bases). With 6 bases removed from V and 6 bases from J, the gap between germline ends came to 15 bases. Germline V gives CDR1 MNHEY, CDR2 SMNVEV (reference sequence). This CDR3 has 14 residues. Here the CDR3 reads CASREWQGRNIQYF. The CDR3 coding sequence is TGTGCCAGCAGAGAGTGGCAGGGGAGAAACATTCAGTACTTC.

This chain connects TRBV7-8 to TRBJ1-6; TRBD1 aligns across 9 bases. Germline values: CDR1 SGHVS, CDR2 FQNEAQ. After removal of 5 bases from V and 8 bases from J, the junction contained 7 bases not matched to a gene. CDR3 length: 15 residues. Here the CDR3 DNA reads TGTGCCAGCAGCCCGGGGGGGACAGGGTATTCACCCCTCCACTTT. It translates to CASSPGGTGYSPLHF. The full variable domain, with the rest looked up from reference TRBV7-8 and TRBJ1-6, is GAGVSQSPRYKVAKRGQDVALRCDPISGHVSLFWYQQALGQGPEFLTYFQNEAQLDKSGLPSDRFFAERPEGSVSTLKIQRTQQEDSAVYLCASSPGGTGYSPLHFGNGTRLTVT.

CDR3 nucleotides: TGTGCCAGCAGCCCGTTTACGGGGAATCAGCCCCAGCATTTT. Its translation: CASSPFTGNQPQHF. The gene calls are TRBV7-8 and TRBJ1-5; no clear D gene. CDR3 size: 14 residues. Germline-derived CDR1 and CDR2 are SGHVS and FQNEAQ. V dropped 5 bases and J dropped 4 bases, with 12 bases sitting between them.

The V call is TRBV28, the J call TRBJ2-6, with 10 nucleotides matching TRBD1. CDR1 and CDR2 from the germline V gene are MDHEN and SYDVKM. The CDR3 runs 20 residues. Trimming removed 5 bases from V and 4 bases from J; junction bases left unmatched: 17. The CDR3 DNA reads TGTGCCAGCAGTCCCAACCGAATCCCGGGACAGGGGACCGGGGCCAACGTCCTGACTTTC. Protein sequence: CASSPNRIPGQGTGANVLTF.